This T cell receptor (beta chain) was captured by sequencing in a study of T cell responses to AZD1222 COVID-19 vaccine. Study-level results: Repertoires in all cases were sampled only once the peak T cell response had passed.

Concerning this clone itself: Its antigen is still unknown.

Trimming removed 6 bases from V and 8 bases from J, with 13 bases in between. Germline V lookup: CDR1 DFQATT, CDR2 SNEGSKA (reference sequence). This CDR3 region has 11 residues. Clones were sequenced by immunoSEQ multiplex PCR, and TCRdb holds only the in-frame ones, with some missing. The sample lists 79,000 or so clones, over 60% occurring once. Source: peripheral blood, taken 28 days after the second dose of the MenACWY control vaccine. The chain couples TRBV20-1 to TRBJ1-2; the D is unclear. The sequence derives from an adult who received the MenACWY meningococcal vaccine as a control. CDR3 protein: CSAASGWGYTF. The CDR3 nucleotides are TGCAGTGCGGCAAGTGGTTGGGGCTACACCTTC.